The 17 T cell receptor beta chains given below trace back to one sample, sequenced in a study of T cell repertoires in cytomegalovirus infection. Their recognized antigens are unknown. TCRdb re-called the reads through MiXCR, storing one row per CDR3 protein. The sample consists of 250,000 to 300,000 distinct CDR3 sequences, roughly a fifth of them appearing once. The sample was cultured PBMCs, taken from culture after CMV antigen stimulation. Every receptor here comes from a human donor in good health (CMV status not recorded). Some clones in this sample may be carry-over from other donors' samples.

This clonotype was detected a few times. This chain joins TRBV20-1 and TRBJ2-4; a weak D match, TRBD2 (6 bases). V lost 5 bases and J lost 1, with 12 bases in between. Germline CDR1 and CDR2: DFQATT and SNEGSKA (reference sequence). The CDR3 has 14 residues. The CDR3 protein is CSARWAGAKNIQYF. The CDR3 nucleotides read TGCAGTGCTCGTTGGGCGGGGGCCAAAAACATTCAGTACTTC.

The rearrangement joins TRBV20-1 to TRBJ2-7; D is possibly TRBD2 (5 bases). Per germline, CDR1 DFQATT and CDR2 SNEGSKA (reference sequence). V dropped 2 bases and J dropped 7 bases, with 24 bases sitting between them. The CDR3 has 16 residues. This CDR3 is CSARLSIPEKQREQYF. The CDR3 coding sequence is TGCAGTGCTAGATTAAGTATCCCTGAAAAGCAGCGGGAGCAGTACTTC.

This clonotype has a count of ten or more. The rearrangement links TRBV7-6 to TRBJ2-1, with no clear D. The CDR3 has 17 amino acids. Germline values: CDR1 SGHVS, CDR2 FNYEAQ. The germline V and J ends were trimmed by 0 bases and 6 bases, with 18 bases remaining between them. The CDR3 coding sequence is TGTGCCAGCAGCTTAGCGTCAACAGCAAGATTAAGCAATGAGCAGTTCTTC. It is translated as CASSLASTARLSNEQFF.

This clonotype was detected only once. The chain has TRBV20-1 and TRBJ1-2, with 7 bases that match TRBD1. With V trimmed by 4 bases and J by 6 bases, 5 bases remained unmatched. Germline lookup yields CDR1 DFQATT and CDR2 SNEGSKA (reference sequence). This CDR3 is 12 amino acids long. CDR3 amino acids: CSAIQGNDGYTF. For the CDR3, the DNA is TGCAGTGCTATACAGGGGAATGATGGCTACACCTTC.

This clonotype appeared a few times. The J gene is TRBJ1-2, the V gene TRBV18; 8 bases match TRBD1. J gave up 1 base and V 2 bases, and 6 bases lay outside the gene matches. Germline V gives CDR1 KGHSH, CDR2 LQKENI. The CDR3 extends over 16 amino acids. This CDR3 is CASSPAQGAFNYGYTF. In DNA form, the CDR3 reads TGTGCCAGCTCACCAGCCCAGGGGGCGTTTAACTATGGCTACACCTTC.

The CDR3 loop is CASTRDRGPDTQYF. The DNA for the CDR3 is TGTGCCAGCACCAGGGACAGGGGCCCAGATACGCAGTATTTT. The gene calls are TRBV7-9 and TRBJ2-3; 10 bases line up with TRBD1. After removal of 7 bases from V and 4 bases from J, the junction contained 5 bases not matched to a gene. The CDR3 runs to 14 residues. CDR1 and CDR2 (germline): SEHNR, FQNEAQ (reference sequence).

The genes are TRBV19 and TRBJ1-2; TRBD1 might be the D (6 bases). Germline loops: CDR1 LNHDA, CDR2 SQIVND (reference sequence). The length of the CDR3 is 14 residues. The V end was cut by 7 bases, the J end by 2 bases, with 14 bases between. The CDR3 DNA sequence: TGTGCCAGTATTCCCGGGACATACAACTATGGCTACACCTTC. It specifies CASIPGTYNYGYTF.

Ten or more counts support this clonotype. The chain links TRBV7-2 to TRBJ1-1; D might be TRBD1 (6 bases). Trimming shortened V by 1 base and J by 6 bases, and 12 bases separated the two germline ends. The CDR3 sequence is 14 residues long. From germline, CDR1 is SGHTA and CDR2 FQGNSA. The CDR3 loop reads CASSLGRGSAEAFF. The CDR3 nucleotides are TGTGCCAGCAGCTTAGGCAGGGGTAGTGCTGAAGCTTTCTTT.

This clonotype occurred many times. The genes are TRBV7-2 and TRBJ2-1, with 8 nucleotides matching TRBD2. V lost 2 bases, J lost 2 bases, and 5 bases stayed unmatched. CDR1 and CDR2 from the germline V gene are SGHTA and FQGNSA. This CDR3 region has 16 residues. The CDR3 DNA reads TGTGCCAGCAGCTTACCCCTAGCGGGCCCCTACAATGAGCAGTTCTTC. This gives the protein CASSLPLAGPYNEQFF.

The rearrangement uses TRBV20-1 and TRBJ2-1; D gene unclear. The CDR3 extends over 15 amino acids. Germline V CDR1 and CDR2: DFQATT, SNEGSKA (reference sequence). The V end was cut by 0 bases, the J end by 1 base, with 10 bases between. The CDR3 bases are TGCAGTGCTAGAGATCGGGCTGCTTCCTACAATGAGCAGTTCTTC. It codes for CSARDRAASYNEQFF.

The chain couples TRBV4-3 to TRBJ2-1; 10 bases match TRBD1. The CDR3 spans 15 residues. Germline V gene sequence: CDR1 LGHNA, CDR2 YSLEER. V lost 2 bases and J lost 8; bases outside the gene matches: 6. Here the CDR3 DNA reads TGCGCCAGCAGCCAAAGGGACAGGGGATCCCATGAGCAGTTCTTC. Amino acids: CASSQRDRGSHEQFF.

This clonotype was counted a few times. V and J are TRBV28 and TRBJ1-3, with D hard to call. Germline V gene data show CDR1 as MDHEN and CDR2 as SYDVKM. This CDR3 has 15 amino acids. Between the trimmed V and J ends, which lost 5 bases and 0 bases, there was a span of 11 bases. CDR3 in amino acids: CASSIMVPSGNTIYF. DNA of the CDR3: TGTGCCAGCAGTATTATGGTCCCCTCTGGAAACACCATATATTTT.

The chain links TRBV5-4 to TRBJ1-4; D is uncertain. Germline assignment: CDR1 SGHNT and CDR2 YYREEE (reference sequence). The CDR3 loop spans 19 amino acids. The ends were cut back, 7 bases at V and 4 bases at J, with 29 bases in the middle. DNA for the CDR3: TGTGCCAGCGGGCCGCGTGAGCTTTTCGAAAAACTAGATAATGAAAAACTGTTTTTT. This translates into CASGPRELFEKLDNEKLFF. Full variable domain (missing parts from reference TRBV5-4 and TRBJ1-4): ETGVTQSPTHLIKTRGQQVTLRCSSQSGHNTVSWYQQALGQGPQFIFQYYREEENGRGNFPPRFSGLQFPNYSSELNVNALELDDSALYLCASGPRELFEKLDNEKLFFGSGTQLSVL.

This clonotype has a count of ten or more. The chain couples TRBV4-3 to TRBJ1-2; D is perhaps TRBD1 (5 bases). V gave up 5 bases and J gave up 7 bases, with 11 bases separating them. Germline CDR1 LGHNA, CDR2 YSLEER. This CDR3 is 12 amino acids long. CDR3 in amino acids: CASSFQGGGYTF. CDR3 nucleotides: TGCGCCAGCAGCTTCCAGGGCGGTGGCTACACCTTC.

With regard to this clonotype: A much larger clone sits a single nucleotide away, making a read error possible. V usage is TRBV7-8 and J usage is TRBJ2-5, with 8 bases that match TRBD2. This CDR3 is 15 amino acids long. V was clipped by 5 bases and J by 5 bases; unmatched bases: 10. Germline V gene sequence: CDR1 SGHVS, CDR2 FQNEAQ. CDR3: CASSTVTSGGETQYF. The CDR3 nucleotides read TGTGCCAGCAGCACCGTCACTAGCGGAGGGGAGACCCAGTACTTC.

This clonotype was observed a handful of times. The rearrangement links TRBV28 to TRBJ1-3; maybe TRBD1 (6 bases). The V end lost 5 bases, the J end lost 0 bases, and 8 bases lay between the germline ends. The CDR3 covers 14 residues. From germline, CDR1 is MDHEN and CDR2 SYDVKM. In DNA, the CDR3 is TGTGCCAGCAGTATAGGGGGCTCTGGAAACACCATATATTTT. It yields the protein CASSIGGSGNTIYF.

This clonotype was detected only a few times. V and J are TRBV7-2 and TRBJ2-5; 14 bases map to TRBD2. V trimming: 8 bases; J trimming: 5 bases; junction bases outside the gene matches: 7. This CDR3 comprises 15 residues. Germline V lookup: CDR1 SGHTA, CDR2 FQGNSA. The CDR3 reads CASAGTSGRLETQYF. In nucleotides, the CDR3 is TGTGCCAGCGCCGGGACTAGCGGGAGATTGGAGACCCAGTACTTC.